This T cell receptor (beta chain) stems from a study of cytomegalovirus exposure and HLA in healthy donors. As to this clone: Its antigen is currently unknown.

The study, taken as a whole, reports: Most TCRs appeared rarely, but some public TCRs recurred in many donors. Later on, analysis showed that most CMV-associated TCR beta chains appeared to be HLA-restricted.

This CDR3 is 16 amino acids long. The V and J ends lost 0 bases and 2 bases respectively, with 16 bases between them. Germline CDR1 is GTSNPN and CDR2 is SVGIG (reference sequence). PCR primers comprised 60 Vbeta and 13 Jbeta primers. Sequencing was performed with immunoSEQ multiplex PCR; in TCRdb, only in-frame clones are kept and a portion is missing. The table records more than 150,000 clones, more than 65% of them present only once. The sequencing input was PBMCs. The sequence derives from a girl aged 2-10 years in good health and CMV-seropositive. The chain is built from TRBV30 and TRBJ1-2; no clear D gene. CDR3 bases: TGTGCCTGGAGTGTACGGAAGCGGCGGATCAACTATGGCTACACCTTC. Residues: CAWSVRKRRINYGYTF.